These 5 T cell receptor beta chains were sequenced from one sample in a study of neurological immune-mediated disorders (dated by TCRdb to between 2017 and 2020). The library was generated by 5' RACE. Sequenced on an Illumina HiSeq 2500. TCRdb reran the public reads through fastp at Q25 and MiXCR, keeping productive beta chains. All rows with the same CDR3 protein become a single entry with the most common DNA and genes. This sample comprises around 78,000 distinct CDR3 sequences, roughly 18% of them detected only once. The biggest ten clones account for approximately 15% of the sample. The sequenced sample consisted of PBMCs. Receptors were obtained from a woman aged 40 to 49 in good health.

This clonotype occurred many times. The chain recombines TRBV5-1 with TRBJ1-2; D is undetermined. The CDR3 runs to 14 residues. Germline V gene sequence: CDR1 SGHRS, CDR2 YFSETQ. Trimming shortened V by 0 bases and J by 0 bases, and 6 bases separated the two germline ends. CDR3 nucleotide sequence: TGCGCCAGCAGCTTGGATACAGCTAACTATGGCTACACCTTC. Protein sequence: CASSLDTANYGYTF.

This clonotype was recorded at least ten times. The rearrangement uses TRBV12-3 or TRBV12-4 and TRBJ2-5; D gene ambiguous. The CDR3 is 13 residues long. The V end was cut by 7 bases, the J end by 3 bases, with 12 bases between. The CDR3 DNA is TGTGCCAGCACCAAGCGCAGAGAAGAGACCCAGTACTTC. It translates to CASTKRREETQYF.

A word on this clonotype: This sequence may be a read error, since a much larger clone differs from it by one base. The chain carries TRBV9 and TRBJ1-1; the D is unclear. The CDR3 extends over 16 amino acids. CDR1 is SGDLS, CDR2 YYNGEE, per germline. Trimming took 3 bases from V and 2 from J, leaving 17 bases between them. CDR3 sequence reads: CASSARLGPENTEAFF. The CDR3 region has the DNA TGTGCCAGCAGCGCGCGGTTGGGCCCCGAAAACACTGAAGCTTTCTTT.

In its sample, this clonotype was seen many times. The rearrangement uses TRBV9 and TRBJ2-4, with D perhaps matching TRBD2 (6 bases). There are 13 residues in the CDR3. Germline V CDR1 and CDR2: SGDLS, YYNGEE. The V gene lost 4 bases and the J gene lost 8 bases, with 13 bases spanning the gap. For the CDR3, the DNA is TGTGCCAGCAGCCTAGGGACGGGGGACATTCAGTACTTC. It specifies CASSLGTGDIQYF.

This clonotype has ten or more counts. The V and J genes are TRBV6-6 and TRBJ2-3; D is uncertain. The CDR3 is made up of 13 amino acids. The V end was cut by 6 bases, the J end by 5 bases, with 12 bases between. Germline values: CDR1 MNHNY, CDR2 SVGAGI (reference sequence). CDR3 in DNA: TGTGCCAGCAGCTACCACTTGGGAGATACGCAGTATTTT. Protein product: CASSYHLGDTQYF.